The 28 T cell receptor beta chains below all came from one sample that was sequenced in a study of blood T cell repertoires in COVID-19. Some clones are missing from TCRdb's copy, which holds only in-frame ones; the method was immunoSEQ multiplex PCR. The table includes tens of thousands of clones, roughly 72% detected once. Specimen: peripheral blood. Source of these receptors: a man aged 55 to 69 with COVID-19, enrolled during active disease.

This chain connects TRBV7-2 to TRBJ2-3, with a weak D call TRBD2 (6 bases). The CDR3 contains 15 residues. The V gene's germline CDR1 is SGHTA and CDR2 FQGNSA. The V end lost 3 bases, the J end lost 6 bases, and 16 bases lay between the germline ends. CDR3 DNA: TGTGCCAGCAGCTTGCCTGGGGGGTTCTGGGATACGCAGTATTTT. This codes for CASSLPGGFWDTQYF. Supplemented by reference TRBV7-2 and TRBJ2-3, the full variable domain reads GAGVSQSPSNKVTEKGKDVELRCDPISGHTALYWYRQSLGQGLEFLIYFQGNSAPDKSGLPSDRFSAERTGGSVSTLTIQRTQQEDSAVYLCASSLPGGFWDTQYFGPGTRLTVL.

This rearrangement joins TRBV7-9 to TRBJ1-1; 7 bases align to TRBD1. The J segment lost 0 bases and the V segment lost 7 bases, leaving 11 bases of the junction unmatched. The CDR3 is made up of 16 amino acids. Germline CDR1 is SEHNR and CDR2 is FQNEAQ (reference sequence). The CDR3 DNA is TGTGCCAGCACCCCCAGGGGGGCAATCATGAACACTGAAGCTTTCTTT. Protein: CASTPRGAIMNTEAFF.

This clone was detected ten times or more. The CDR3 spells CASRPGLSNQPQHF. The CDR3, as DNA: TGTGCCAGCAGGCCCGGTCTTAGCAATCAGCCCCAGCATTTT. J is TRBJ1-5 and V is TRBV2; D gene ambiguous. CDR1 and CDR2 from the germline V gene are SNHLY and FYNNEI. The CDR3 sequence is 14 residues long. Trimming took 6 bases from V and 0 from J, leaving 9 bases between them.

V and J are TRBV2 and TRBJ2-3, with TRBD2 as a possible D gene (6 bases). The germline gives CDR1 SNHLY, CDR2 FYNNEI. V lost 6 bases and J 8 bases, leaving 15 bases between the germline ends. This CDR3 has 13 residues. This chain's CDR3 is CASRTSPVVTQYF. DNA for the CDR3: TGTGCCAGCAGGACTAGTCCCGTTGTTACGCAGTATTTT.

The chain joins TRBV2 to TRBJ2-3; 7 bases line up with TRBD1. The CDR3 totals 14 residues. In germline, CDR1 is SNHLY, CDR2 FYNNEI. V was pared by 8 bases and J by 1 base, with 6 bases of the junction left unmatched. The CDR3 spells CASLRDSGTDTQYF. CDR3 in DNA: TGTGCCAGCCTCCGGGACAGCGGCACAGATACGCAGTATTTT.

This clone was counted only a few times. This chain joins TRBV18 and TRBJ1-2; tentatively, D is TRBD1 (6 bases). Germline V gene lookup returns CDR1 KGHSH and CDR2 LQKENI. This CDR3 comprises 14 residues. The germline V and J ends were trimmed by 1 base and 2 bases, with 8 bases remaining between them. The CDR3 protein is CASSPRQGNYGYTF. The CDR3 region has the DNA TGTGCCAGCTCACCACGTCAGGGGAACTATGGCTACACCTTC. The whole variable domain, remainder taken from reference TRBV18 and TRBJ1-2, is NAGVMQNPRHLVRRRGQEARLRCSPMKGHSHVYWYRQLPEEGLKFMVYLQKENIIDESGMPKERFSAEFPKEGPSILRIQQVVRGDSAAYFCASSPRQGNYGYTFGSGTRLTVV.

The gene calls are TRBV29-1 and TRBJ1-1; tentative D call: TRBD1 (6 bases). The CDR3 extends over 18 amino acids. V was trimmed by 7 bases and J by 1 base, leaving 28 bases between them. CDR1 is SQVTM, CDR2 ANQGSEA, per germline. CDR3 in amino acids: CSAIGRDILFRGNTEAFF. CDR3 DNA sequence: TGCAGCGCCATTGGGAGGGACATACTCTTCCGAGGGAACACTGAAGCTTTCTTT.

The chain has TRBV6-1 and TRBJ2-7; 13 bases match TRBD2. The CDR3 extends over 18 amino acids. In germline, CDR1 is MNHNS, CDR2 SASEGT. Trimming at V came to 2 bases and at J to 5 bases, leaving 12 bases not matched to a gene. The CDR3 DNA reads as TGTGCCAGCAGTGAATCTTTAGGACTAGCGGGAGAAAGCAACGAGCAGTACTTC. Its translation: CASSESLGLAGESNEQYF.

J is TRBJ1-5 and V is TRBV12-3 or TRBV12-4; no firm D call. This CDR3 comprises 12 residues. The V and J ends lost 5 bases and 7 bases respectively, with 9 bases between them. Written as DNA, the CDR3 is TGTGCCAGCAGTCCCAGGCGACAGCCCCAGCATTTT. Protein product: CASSPRRQPQHF.

The chain employs TRBV5-1 and TRBJ1-4; 8 nucleotides match TRBD1. Germline CDR1 SGHRS, CDR2 YFSETQ. The junction had 3 bases not matched to a gene; V was cut back by 0 bases and J by 5 bases. The CDR3 loop spans 15 amino acids. CDR3 in amino acids: CASSLEGQANEKLFF. The DNA of the CDR3 is TGCGCCAGCAGCTTGGAGGGACAGGCAAATGAAAAACTGTTTTTT.

The chain employs TRBV25-1 and TRBJ1-3; a weak D match, TRBD1 (5 bases). The CDR3 consists of 18 residues. Trimming removed 1 base at V and 7 bases at J, with 23 bases between. From germline, CDR1 is MGHDK and CDR2 SYGVNS. This CDR3 is CASSESRAYLGDSNTIYF. CDR3 DNA: TGTGCCAGCAGTGAATCTCGGGCATACCTAGGGGACTCGAACACCATATATTTT.

The chain couples TRBV7-9 to TRBJ2-2; D is possibly TRBD2 (5 bases). Germline assignment: CDR1 SEHNR and CDR2 FQNEAQ (reference sequence). The V end was cut by 5 bases, the J end by 3 bases, with 10 bases between. The CDR3 loop spans 14 amino acids. The CDR3 is CASSQRGHTGELFF. CDR3 in DNA: TGTGCCAGCAGCCAGAGAGGGCACACCGGGGAGCTGTTTTTT.

V is TRBV3-1 (or the pseudogene TRBV3-2) and J is TRBJ2-1; D is possibly TRBD2 (6 bases). Germline CDR1 reads LGHDT; CDR2 reads YNNKEL (reference sequence). V shed 3 bases and J shed 4 bases, with 16 bases lying between them. The CDR3 length is 16 residues. This chain's CDR3 is CASSHTGEKVYNEQFF. CDR3 bases: TGTGCCAGCAGCCATACGGGGGAAAAGGTATACAATGAGCAGTTCTTC.

The chain links TRBV13 to TRBJ2-5; no definite D call. Germline CDR1 reads PRHDT; CDR2 reads FYEKMQ (reference sequence). The CDR3 consists of 16 residues. The V and J ends lost 2 bases and 3 bases respectively, with 16 bases between them. The CDR3 bases are TGTGCCAGCAGCTTAACTCTACCTAGGATGAAAGAGACCCAGTACTTC. Protein: CASSLTLPRMKETQYF. Using reference TRBV13 and TRBJ2-5 for the parts outside the CDR3, the full variable domain is AAGVIQSPRHLIKEKRETATLKCYPIPRHDTVYWYQQGPGQDPQFLISFYEKMQSDKGSIPDRFSAQQFSDYHSELNMSSLELGDSALYFCASSLTLPRMKETQYFGPGTRLLVL.

This clone is a singleton in its sample. CDR3 protein: CASSALMRPGELEQYF. The CDR3 region has the DNA TGTGCCAGTAGTGCTTTGATGAGACCGGGAGAATTGGAGCAGTACTTC. The rearrangement joins TRBV19 to TRBJ2-7; D might be TRBD2 (6 bases). Germline loops: CDR1 LNHDA, CDR2 SQIVND (reference sequence). CDR3 size: 16 residues. The V end lost 5 bases, the J end lost 7 bases, and 24 bases lay between the germline ends.

The gene calls are TRBV27 and TRBJ2-6; D is possibly TRBD2 (5 bases). The V end lost 2 bases, the J end lost 4 bases, and 12 bases lay between the germline ends. Germline assignment: CDR1 MNHEY and CDR2 SMNVEV (reference sequence). This CDR3 has 16 residues. CDR3 sequence reads: CASSLLGETGANVLTF. The CDR3 nucleotides are TGTGCCAGCAGTTTACTCGGGGAAACCGGGGCCAACGTCCTGACTTTC.

The rearrangement joins TRBV9 to TRBJ1-6; a possible D gene is TRBD1 (6 bases). Germline CDR1 is SGDLS and CDR2 is YYNGEE. V dropped 4 bases and J dropped 13 bases, with 12 bases sitting between them. The CDR3 covers 12 residues. In DNA, the CDR3 is TGTGCCAGCAGCCCTCAAGGGGGTCCCCTCCACTTT. Translated: CASSPQGGPLHF.

This clone has just a few counts. The V gene is TRBV21-1, the J gene TRBJ1-2; the D call TRBD1 from the table was never checked on the DNA. TRBV21-1 is listed as a pseudogene. The CDR3 contains 15 residues. CDR3 in amino acids: CASSTAITGGDGYTF. CDR3 coding DNA: TGTGCCAGCAGCACCGCTATTACAGGGGGGGATGGCTACACCTTC.

The genes are TRBV3-1 (or the pseudogene TRBV3-2) and TRBJ1-6; 7 nucleotides line up with TRBD1. V lost 4 bases and J lost 7; bases outside the gene matches: 4. CDR1 and CDR2 from the germline V gene are LGHDT and YNNKEL (reference sequence). There are 14 residues in the CDR3. The CDR3 spells CASSLTGANSPLHF. CDR3 bases: TGTGCCAGCAGCCTCACAGGGGCGAATTCACCCCTCCACTTT.

This clone has a handful of counts. The CDR3: CASSPQVYEQYF. The CDR3 DNA sequence: TGTGCCAGCAGCCCACAGGTCTACGAGCAGTACTTC. The rearrangement links TRBV11-2 to TRBJ2-7; D is perhaps TRBD1 (5 bases). CDR3 length: 12 amino acids. Germline V gives CDR1 SGHAT, CDR2 FQNNGV. Trimming pared 5 bases from V and 3 bases from J, leaving 8 bases between.

The table lists this clone with a count of one. The chain recombines TRBV13 with TRBJ2-7; 9 bases agree with TRBD1. Germline V CDR1 and CDR2: PRHDT, FYEKMQ (reference sequence). The trim removed 5 bases at V and 4 bases at J, leaving 9 bases unmatched. The CDR3 covers 15 residues. This CDR3 is CASSETDRGGYEQYF. CDR3 in DNA: TGTGCCAGCAGCGAAACGGACAGGGGTGGATACGAGCAGTACTTC.

This clone was counted only a few times. The J gene is TRBJ1-3, the V gene TRBV9; a weak D match, TRBD1 (6 bases). Per the germline V gene, CDR1 is SGDLS and CDR2 is YYNGEE. This CDR3 is built from 16 residues. The ends were cut back, 4 bases at V and 0 bases at J, with 14 bases in the middle. This CDR3 is CASSPQDRYSGNTIYF. CDR3 in DNA: TGTGCCAGCAGCCCACAGGACAGATACTCTGGAAACACCATATATTTT.

This sequence joins TRBV29-1 and TRBJ1-6; TRBD1 is a possible D gene (5 bases). Trimming took off 7 bases at V and 8 bases at J, with 12 bases between the two ends. CDR3 length: 12 residues. Germline-derived CDR1 and CDR2 are SQVTM and ANQGSEA. CDR3 sequence reads: CSAGGGDSPLHF. Here the CDR3 DNA reads TGCAGCGCCGGCGGGGGGGATTCACCCCTCCACTTT.

The rearrangement links TRBV5-1 to TRBJ1-3; tentative D call: TRBD1 (5 bases). CDR1 SGHRS and CDR2 YFSETQ come from the germline V gene. The V gene lost 4 bases and the J gene lost 0 bases, with 11 bases spanning the gap. The CDR3 is made up of 15 amino acids. CDR3 residues: CASSDTGYSGNTIYF. For the CDR3, the DNA is TGCGCCAGCAGCGATACAGGATACTCTGGAAACACCATATATTTT.

V is TRBV28 and J is TRBJ1-4, with unresolved D. The germline V and J ends were trimmed by 3 bases and 10 bases, with 12 bases remaining between them. Germline loops: CDR1 MDHEN, CDR2 SYDVKM. The CDR3 covers 13 residues. The CDR3 sequence is CASSFGRGGKLFF. The CDR3 nucleotides are TGTGCCAGCAGTTTCGGGCGGGGAGGAAAACTGTTTTTT.

The gene calls are TRBV7-9 and TRBJ2-1; D is ambiguous. Germline V gene sequence: CDR1 SEHNR, CDR2 FQNEAQ (reference sequence). Trimming stripped 5 bases from V and 9 bases from J, with 11 bases between. The CDR3 totals 12 residues. The CDR3 spells CASSHATGEQFF. Written as DNA, the CDR3 is TGTGCCAGCAGCCATGCGACGGGTGAGCAGTTCTTC.

The chain is built from TRBV5-6 and TRBJ1-5; 7 bases are a match to TRBD1. The CDR3 loop spans 13 amino acids. Per germline, CDR1 SGHDT and CDR2 YYEEEE. V shed 6 bases and J 9 bases; nucleotides not matched to a gene: 9. CDR3: CASMRDSTLPQHF. The DNA of the CDR3 is TGTGCCAGCATGAGGGACAGCACCCTGCCCCAGCATTTT.

This clone was seen a few times. The chain couples TRBV2 to TRBJ1-2; 8 nucleotides match TRBD1. Germline V lookup: CDR1 SNHLY, CDR2 FYNNEI. V was pared by 7 bases and J by 5 bases, with 9 bases of the junction left unmatched. The CDR3 length is 14 residues. The CDR3: CASNGQGTAYGYTF. In DNA, the CDR3 is TGTGCCAGCAATGGACAGGGAACGGCGTATGGCTACACCTTC.